This entry describes one T cell receptor (beta chain). As handled by the study authors: Estimated nucleated cell counts came from reference gene primer amplification. Repertoires were generated with immunoSEQ multiplex PCR, while TCRdb's copy carries only in-frame clones and drops some. For V, J and clone size, that table is used; D and trimming come from the DNA. The sample lists 35,000 to 55,000 clones; 90% to 95% were seen once. This specimen belongs to a study of blood T cell repertoires in COVID-19. Study-level information: There were acute and convalescent COVID-19 samples, and they came from the United States, Italy and Spain. The analysed material was cDNA or gDNA that came from T cells, B-cell-depleted T cells, or PBMCs.

Trimming stripped 5 bases from V and 7 bases from J, with 9 bases between. The CDR3 is made up of 12 amino acids. CDR1 LNHDA and CDR2 SQIVND come from the germline V gene (reference sequence). The sequence came from a human donor in a cohort sampled during active COVID-19. What was sequenced was peripheral blood. J is TRBJ1-5 and V is TRBV19, with a weak D call TRBD1 (5 bases). CDR3 DNA: TGTGCCAGTAGTGTGGACATCCAGCCCCAGCATTTT. Translating gives CASSVDIQPQHF.